This TCR beta chain was recovered during a study of T-cell memory formation after mild COVID-19. Across the study: TCR clusters were largely donor specific. Study outcomes and limitations: The authors left the SARS-CoV-2 specificity of second-wave clones peaking on day 37 unconfirmed. CM and EM subsets held most contracting CD4+ clones; EMRA held CD8+ ones.

Points on this clonotype: Its antigen is not identified.

cDNA libraries for TCR alpha and TCR beta, carrying sample barcodes and UMIs, came from 5'RACE with constant-segment primers. MiXCR was run by TCRdb on the 5' RACE reads, yielding one entry per CDR3 protein. Among 150,000 to 200,000 distinct CDR3 sequences, more than 12% were seen once, and the ten largest hold roughly an eighth. This CDR3 has 15 amino acids. CDR1 is LGHNA and CDR2 is YSLEER in the germline V gene. Trimming shortened V by 3 bases and J by 5 bases, and 13 bases separated the two germline ends. The sequence derives from an adult woman who had mild COVID-19 (a few samples of this study predate the infection). Cell type and time point are not known. The chain couples TRBV4-3 to TRBJ2-2; D remains unclear. What was sequenced was PBMCs or a T cell subset sorted from them (not recorded which). DNA for the CDR3: TGCGCCAGCAGCCAGGCGGACCTGGATACCGGGGAGCTGTTTTTT. Protein sequence: CASSQADLDTGELFF.